This T cell receptor beta chain was identified during a study of molecular identifiers for immune sequencing clone quantification. In the study overall: Replicate RNA came from about 19,000 or 110,000 naive CD8 cells and was split five ways, and four parts were sequenced.

This clonotype was recorded at least ten times. The antigen is not known. J was trimmed by 7 bases and V by 1 base; bases with no gene match: 18. CDR3 length: 19 residues. CDR1 and CDR2 (germline): SGHRS, YFSETQ. Broader study findings: Clones above 20 RNA copies contained over 98% of effector molecules and under 1% of naive molecules.

Naive CD8 T cells underwent sorting with the CD8+CD4-CCR7+CD45RA+ definition. TCRdb analysed the PCR reads with MiXCR anew, one entry per CDR3 protein. The table records under 600,000 distinct CDR3 sequences, 20% to 25% of them present only once. The receptor was derived from a human donor in good health. Some libraries in this study had Jurkat cell RNA spiked in. The sample consisted of naive CD8+ T cells from blood, with Jurkat cell RNA spiked in. As for subset: FACS-sorted CD8+CD4-CCR7+CD45RA+ naive T cells. V usage is TRBV5-1 and J usage is TRBJ2-5; 11 bases align to TRBD2. CDR3 coding DNA: TGCGCCAGCAGCTTGAGCCCCACCTCGACTAGCGGGACATCGAGGACCCAGTACTTC. It yields the protein CASSLSPTSTSGTSRTQYF. The full variable domain, its missing parts supplied by reference TRBV5-1 and TRBJ2-5, is KAGVTQTPRYLIKTRGQQVTLSCSPISGHRSVSWYQQTPGQGLQFLFEYFSETQRNKGNFPGRFSGRQFSNSRSEMNVSTLELGDSALYLCASSLSPTSTSGTSRTQYFGPGTRLLVL.